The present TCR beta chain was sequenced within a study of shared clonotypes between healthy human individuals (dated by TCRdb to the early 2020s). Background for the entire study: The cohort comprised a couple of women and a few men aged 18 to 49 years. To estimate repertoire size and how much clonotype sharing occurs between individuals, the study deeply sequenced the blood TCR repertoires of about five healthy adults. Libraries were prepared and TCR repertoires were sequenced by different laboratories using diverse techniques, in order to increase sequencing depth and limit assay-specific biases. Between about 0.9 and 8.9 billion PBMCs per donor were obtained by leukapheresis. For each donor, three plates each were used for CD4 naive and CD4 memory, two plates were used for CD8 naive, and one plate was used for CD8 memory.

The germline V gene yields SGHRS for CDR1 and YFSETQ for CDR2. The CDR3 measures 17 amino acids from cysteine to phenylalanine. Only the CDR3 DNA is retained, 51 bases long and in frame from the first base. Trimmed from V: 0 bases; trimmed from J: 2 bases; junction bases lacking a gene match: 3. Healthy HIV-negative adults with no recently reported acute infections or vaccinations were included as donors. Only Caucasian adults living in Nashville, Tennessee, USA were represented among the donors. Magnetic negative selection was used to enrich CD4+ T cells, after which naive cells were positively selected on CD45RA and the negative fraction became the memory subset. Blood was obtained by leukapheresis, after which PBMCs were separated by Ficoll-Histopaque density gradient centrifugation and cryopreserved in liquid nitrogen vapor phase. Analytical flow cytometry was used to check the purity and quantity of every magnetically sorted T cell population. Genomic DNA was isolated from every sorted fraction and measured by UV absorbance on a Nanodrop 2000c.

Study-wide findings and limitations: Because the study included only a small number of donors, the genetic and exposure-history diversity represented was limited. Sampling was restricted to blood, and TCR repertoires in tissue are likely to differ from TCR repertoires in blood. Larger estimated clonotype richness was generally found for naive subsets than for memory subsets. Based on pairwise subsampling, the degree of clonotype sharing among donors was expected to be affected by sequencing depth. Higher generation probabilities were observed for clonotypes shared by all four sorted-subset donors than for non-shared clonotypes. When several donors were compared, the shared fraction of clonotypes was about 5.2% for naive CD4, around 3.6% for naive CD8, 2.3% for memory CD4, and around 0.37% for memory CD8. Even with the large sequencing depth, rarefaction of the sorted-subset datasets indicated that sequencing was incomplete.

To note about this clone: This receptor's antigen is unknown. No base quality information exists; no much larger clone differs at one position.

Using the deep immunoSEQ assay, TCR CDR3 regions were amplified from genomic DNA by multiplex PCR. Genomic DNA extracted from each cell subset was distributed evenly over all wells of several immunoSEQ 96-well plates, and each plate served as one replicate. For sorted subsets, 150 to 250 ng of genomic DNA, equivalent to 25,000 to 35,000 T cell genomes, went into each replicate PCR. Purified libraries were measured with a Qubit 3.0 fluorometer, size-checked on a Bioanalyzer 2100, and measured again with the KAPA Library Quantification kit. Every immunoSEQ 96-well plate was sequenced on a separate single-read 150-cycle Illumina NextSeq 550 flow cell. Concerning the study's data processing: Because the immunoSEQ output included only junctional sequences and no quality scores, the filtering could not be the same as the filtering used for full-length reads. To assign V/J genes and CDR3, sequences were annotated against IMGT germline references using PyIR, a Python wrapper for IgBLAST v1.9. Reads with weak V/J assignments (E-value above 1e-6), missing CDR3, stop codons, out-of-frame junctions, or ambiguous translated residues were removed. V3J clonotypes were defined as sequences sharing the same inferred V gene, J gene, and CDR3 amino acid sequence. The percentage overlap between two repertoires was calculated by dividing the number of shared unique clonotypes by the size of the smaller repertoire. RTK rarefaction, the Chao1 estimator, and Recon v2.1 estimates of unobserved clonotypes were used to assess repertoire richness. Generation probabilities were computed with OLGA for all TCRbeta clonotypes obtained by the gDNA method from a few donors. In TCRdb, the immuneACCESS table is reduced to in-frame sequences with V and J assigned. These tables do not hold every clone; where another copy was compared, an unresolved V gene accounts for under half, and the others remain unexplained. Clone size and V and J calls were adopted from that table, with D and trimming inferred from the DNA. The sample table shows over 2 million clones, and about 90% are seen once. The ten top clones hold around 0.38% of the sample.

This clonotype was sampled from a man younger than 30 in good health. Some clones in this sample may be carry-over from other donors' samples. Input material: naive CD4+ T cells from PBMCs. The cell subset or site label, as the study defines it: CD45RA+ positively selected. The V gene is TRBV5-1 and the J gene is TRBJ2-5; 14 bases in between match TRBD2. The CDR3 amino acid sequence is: CASSLGLAGGWQETQYF. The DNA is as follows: TGCGCCAGCAGCTTGGGACTAGCGGGAGGGTGGCAAGAGACCCAGTACTTC.